The 27 T cell receptor beta chains in this list originate from one sample, sequenced in a study of OX40 agonist ivuxolimab in advanced cancers. TCRdb keeps only in-frame clones here, not all; method: immunoSEQ multiplex PCR. This repertoire shows under 150,000 clones, 75% to 90% found once; its top ten account for 0.55%. The source material was CD4+ or CD8+ T cells sorted from blood, sampled in a trial of the OX40 agonist ivuxolimab. These receptors were obtained from an adult with an advanced solid tumor such as melanoma, head and neck, liver or kidney cancer.

The rearrangement links TRBV5-1 to TRBJ2-7; D gene ambiguous. This CDR3 contains 14 residues. Trimming removed 3 bases at V and 0 bases at J, with 10 bases between. Germline V gene lookup returns CDR1 SGHRS and CDR2 YFSETQ. The CDR3 DNA follows: TGCGCCAGCAGCTCAAGACTCAGCTCCTACGAGCAGTACTTC. Translating it yields CASSSRLSSYEQYF.

This clone was seen a handful of times. The chain carries TRBV27 and TRBJ2-2, with 12 bases matching TRBD2. Per the germline V gene, CDR1 is MNHEY and CDR2 is SMNVEV (reference sequence). The V segment lost 2 bases and the J segment 5 bases; nucleotides outside the gene matches: 3. This CDR3 is built from 16 residues. CDR3 DNA: TGTGCCAGCAGTTTACTAGCGGGGGGGCATACCGGGGAGCTGTTTTTT. Its translation: CASSLLAGGHTGELFF.

This chain connects TRBV7-9 to TRBJ2-7; D may correspond to TRBD1 or TRBD2 (5 bases each). Germline CDR1 is SEHNR and CDR2 is FQNEAQ (reference sequence). The CDR3 totals 13 residues. V was cut by 5 bases and J by 5 bases, with 13 bases left in between. The CDR3 nucleotides are TGTGCCAGCAGCCAGACAGACGGGAACGAGCAGTACTTC. Encoded protein: CASSQTDGNEQYF. Based on the CDR3 plus reference TRBV7-9 and TRBJ2-7, the full variable domain is DTGVSQNPRHKITKRGQNVTFRCDPISEHNRLYWYRQTLGQGPEFLTYFQNEAQLEKSRLLSDRFSAERPKGSFSTLEIQRTEQGDSAMYLCASSQTDGNEQYFGPGTRLTVT.

This clone was seen a single time. The V and J genes are TRBV19 and TRBJ1-2; 8 nucleotides line up with TRBD1. Per the germline V gene, CDR1 is LNHDA and CDR2 is SQIVND (reference sequence). This CDR3 region has 15 residues. J gave up 5 bases and V 5 bases, and 10 bases lay outside the gene matches. CDR3 amino acids: CASSPPNRGEYGYTF. In DNA form, the CDR3 reads TGTGCCAGTAGTCCTCCGAACAGGGGGGAGTATGGCTACACCTTC.

The chain combines TRBV19 with TRBJ1-1, with D maybe TRBD1 (5 bases). The CDR3 has 13 amino acids. Trimming pared 2 bases from V and 7 bases from J, leaving 11 bases between. Germline V CDR1 and CDR2: LNHDA, SQIVND (reference sequence). CDR3 region: CASSIHEGIEAFF. DNA of the CDR3: TGTGCCAGTAGTATACACGAGGGGATTGAAGCTTTCTTT. The full variable domain, in which reference TRBV19 and TRBJ1-1 provide the parts outside the CDR3, is DGGITQSPKYLFRKEGQNVTLSCEQNLNHDAMYWYRQDPGQGLRLIYYSQIVNDFQKGDIAEGYSVSREKKESFPLTVTSAQKNPTAFYLCASSIHEGIEAFFGQGTRLTVV.

The V gene is TRBV11-2, the J gene TRBJ2-5; 12 bases are shared with TRBD2. Looked up from germline, CDR1 is SGHAT and CDR2 is FQNNGV. This CDR3 has 17 amino acids. The ends lost 1 base at V and 3 bases at J; junction bases unmatched: 6. In nucleotides, the CDR3 is TGTGCCAGCAGCTTAGTTCTAGCGGGGGGGTCCGAAGAGACCCAGTACTTC. The encoded protein is CASSLVLAGGSEETQYF. The variable domain in full, completed from reference TRBV11-2 and TRBJ2-5, reads EAGVAQSPRYKIIEKRQSVAFWCNPISGHATLYWYQQILGQGPKLLIQFQNNGVVDDSQLPKDRFSAERLKGVDSTLKIQPAKLEDSAVYLCASSLVLAGGSEETQYFGPGTRLLVL.

This chain uses TRBV7-8 with TRBJ2-1; TRBD2 aligns across 9 bases. CDR3 length: 14 residues. CDR1 and CDR2 from the germline V gene are SGHVS and FQNEAQ. After removal of 5 bases from V and 10 bases from J, the junction contained 9 bases not matched to a gene. CDR3 protein: CASSQRRTSEEQFF. Written as DNA, the CDR3 is TGTGCCAGCAGCCAGCGACGGACTAGCGAAGAGCAGTTCTTC.

This chain connects TRBV28 to TRBJ2-7; no firm D call. V shed 8 bases and J shed 2 bases, with 13 bases lying between them. Germline-derived CDR1 and CDR2 are MDHEN and SYDVKM. CDR3 length equals 13 residues. CDR3 sequence (DNA): TGTGCCAGCCTGAACAGTATTACCTACGAGCAGTACTTC. Its protein is CASLNSITYEQYF.

The chain employs TRBV27 and TRBJ2-1, with TRBD2 as a possible D gene (5 bases). The CDR3 totals 15 residues. Germline-derived CDR1 and CDR2 are MNHEY and SMNVEV (reference sequence). The germline V and J ends were trimmed by 6 bases and 3 bases, with 15 bases remaining between them. Written as DNA, the CDR3 is TGTGCCAGCAGCCGACAAACGGGGAGCTACAATGAGCAGTTCTTC. Translation gives CASSRQTGSYNEQFF.

This clone showed up just a few times. An end of the junction differs from the germline gene, which may be a read error. The chain recombines TRBV18 with TRBJ2-7; weak D call: TRBD1 (5 bases). Germline-derived CDR1 and CDR2 are KGHSH and LQKENI. The CDR3 consists of 12 residues. The CDR3 nucleotides read TGTGCCAGCTCACCCAAACAGGATTCAAGCGTCTTC. Its protein product is CASSPKQDSSVF.

This clone was seen just once. The V and J genes are TRBV27 and TRBJ2-5, with 9 bases aligning to TRBD2. V shed 0 bases, J shed 4 bases, and the junction held 6 bases outside the gene matches. The CDR3 extends over 16 amino acids. Germline V gives CDR1 MNHEY, CDR2 SMNVEV (reference sequence). The CDR3 loop is CASSLSSSGGRETQYF. CDR3 DNA sequence: TGTGCCAGCAGTTTATCGTCCAGCGGGGGGAGAGAGACCCAGTACTTC.

V and J are TRBV6-6 and TRBJ1-2; D is undetermined. CDR3 length: 14 amino acids. Germline CDR1 is MNHNY and CDR2 is SVGAGI (reference sequence). V shed 6 bases and J shed 6 bases, with 17 bases lying between them. The CDR3 sequence is CASSEPRGVNGYTF. The CDR3 region has the DNA TGTGCCAGCAGCGAACCCCGGGGTGTCAATGGCTACACCTTC.

The J gene is TRBJ1-6, the V gene TRBV19; D is possibly TRBD1 (5 bases). The CDR3 is made up of 15 amino acids. From germline, CDR1 is LNHDA and CDR2 SQIVND (reference sequence). The V end lost 3 bases, the J end lost 8 bases, and 14 bases lay between the germline ends. CDR3 nucleotides: TGTGCCAGTAGTATTGGGCGACAGATCGATTCACCCCTCCACTTT. This gives the protein CASSIGRQIDSPLHF. The variable domain in full, with the rest retrieved from reference TRBV19 and TRBJ1-6, is DGGITQSPKYLFRKEGQNVTLSCEQNLNHDAMYWYRQDPGQGLRLIYYSQIVNDFQKGDIAEGYSVSREKKESFPLTVTSAQKNPTAFYLCASSIGRQIDSPLHFGNGTRLTVT.

CDR3 protein: CAWSAPFRAGNTIYF. The CDR3 DNA reads TGTGCCTGGAGTGCCCCTTTTAGAGCTGGAAACACCATATATTTT. The genes are TRBV30 and TRBJ1-3; D remains ambiguous. CDR3 length equals 15 residues. V was cut by 1 base and J by 2 bases, with 12 bases left in between. Germline-derived CDR1 and CDR2 are GTSNPN and SVGIG (reference sequence). The variable domain in full, with the rest retrieved from reference TRBV30 and TRBJ1-3, is SQTIHQWPATLVQPVGSPLSLECTVEGTSNPNLYWYRQAAGRGLQLLFYSVGIGQISSEVPQNLSASRPQDRQFILSSKKLLLSDSGFYLCAWSAPFRAGNTIYFGEGSWLTVV.

CDR3 loop: CASSFREYEQYF. The CDR3 bases are TGTGCCAGCAGTTTTAGGGAATACGAGCAGTACTTC. The V and J genes are TRBV28 and TRBJ2-7; D unclear. Trimming stripped 3 bases from V and 4 bases from J, with 7 bases between. CDR3 size: 12 residues. The germline gives CDR1 MDHEN, CDR2 SYDVKM.

V is TRBV19 and J is TRBJ1-3, with a tentative D call TRBD1 (6 bases). This CDR3 comprises 16 residues. CDR1 is LNHDA and CDR2 is SQIVND in the germline V gene (reference sequence). Trimming removed 5 bases at V and 0 bases at J, with 14 bases between. This CDR3 is CASSLWTDSSGNTIYF. The CDR3 DNA reads as TGTGCCAGTAGTCTCTGGACAGACAGCTCTGGAAACACCATATATTTT.

The chain carries TRBV6-1 and TRBJ1-5; 7 bases fit TRBD1. The CDR3 has 13 residues. The ends lost 7 bases at V and 7 bases at J; junction bases unmatched: 7. The germline gives CDR1 MNHNS, CDR2 SASEGT. CDR3 in DNA: TGTGCCAGCACCCCGACAGGGTACCAGCCCCAGCATTTT. Translating it yields CASTPTGYQPQHF.

This clone was recorded once. V usage is TRBV19 and J usage is TRBJ1-4; possible D gene TRBD1, 6 bases. Germline loops: CDR1 LNHDA, CDR2 SQIVND (reference sequence). V lost 4 bases, J lost 3 bases, and 9 bases lay in between. The CDR3 loop spans 14 amino acids. The CDR3 spells CASSSQGSNEKLFF. In DNA form, the CDR3 reads TGTGCCAGTAGTAGCCAGGGGTCTAATGAAAAACTGTTTTTT. The variable domain in full, completed from reference TRBV19 and TRBJ1-4, reads DGGITQSPKYLFRKEGQNVTLSCEQNLNHDAMYWYRQDPGQGLRLIYYSQIVNDFQKGDIAEGYSVSREKKESFPLTVTSAQKNPTAFYLCASSSQGSNEKLFFGSGTQLSVL.

This chain connects TRBV28 to TRBJ2-7, with 10 positions matching TRBD2. The J segment lost 0 bases and the V segment lost 4 bases, leaving 6 bases of the junction unmatched. Germline values: CDR1 MDHEN, CDR2 SYDVKM. The CDR3 is 16 residues long. The CDR3 nucleotides read TGTGCCAGCAGTTCCCCTAGCGGGGGCTACTCCTACGAGCAGTACTTC. Its protein product is CASSSPSGGYSYEQYF. The whole variable domain, filled in from reference TRBV28 and TRBJ2-7, reads DVKVTQSSRYLVKRTGEKVFLECVQDMDHENMFWYRQDPGLGLRLIYFSYDVKMKEKGDIPEGYSVSREKKERFSLILESASTNQTSMYLCASSSPSGGYSYEQYFGPGTRLTVT.

J is TRBJ1-2 and V is TRBV4-3; 8 bases are a match to TRBD1. CDR1 is LGHNA, CDR2 YSLEER, per germline. This CDR3 contains 14 residues. V shed 3 bases and J 7 bases; nucleotides not matched to a gene: 7. CDR3 coding DNA: TGCGCCAGCAGCCACCGGGGACAGGAGGGTGGCTACACCTTC. Protein: CASSHRGQEGGYTF.

The CDR3 DNA sequence: TGTGCCAGCAGGAGGGACACGGAGACCCAGTACTTC. Amino acids: CASRRDTETQYF. The rearrangement uses TRBV2 and TRBJ2-5, with a possible D match to TRBD1 (6 bases). Germline V gene data show CDR1 as SNHLY and CDR2 as FYNNEI. V dropped 6 bases and J dropped 5 bases, with 10 bases sitting between them. This CDR3 is 12 amino acids long.

This clone has only one observation. The chain recombines TRBV29-1 with TRBJ1-5; 7 bases line up with TRBD1. Unmatched junction bases numbered 4, after V lost 7 bases and J lost 4 bases. Per germline, CDR1 SQVTM and CDR2 ANQGSEA. The CDR3 is 12 residues long. CDR3: CSARQGNQPQHF. The CDR3 bases are TGCAGCGCTCGACAGGGAAATCAGCCCCAGCATTTT.

Details on this clone: This sample also contains other DNA sequences that code for the same CDR3. Here the CDR3 DNA reads TGTGCCAGCAGTTTGGGCTCCTACGAGCAGTACTTC. This translates into CASSLGSYEQYF. The J gene is TRBJ2-7, the V gene TRBV28, with D hard to call. Germline CDR1 MDHEN, CDR2 SYDVKM. Trimming shortened V by 3 bases and J by 0 bases, and 3 bases separated the two germline ends. This CDR3 has 12 residues.

The rearrangement joins TRBV27 to TRBJ2-3, with TRBD2 identical over 12 bases. J was trimmed by 2 bases and V by 5 bases; bases with no gene match: 2. CDR1 MNHEY and CDR2 SMNVEV come from the germline V gene (reference sequence). The CDR3 is made up of 15 amino acids. CDR3 DNA sequence: TGTGCCAGCAGTGGACTAGCGGGGCACACAGATACGCAGTATTTT. Translated, it gives CASSGLAGHTDTQYF.

This clone was seen a few times. The V call is TRBV2, the J call TRBJ1-6; 8 bases are a match to TRBD1. J lost 7 bases, V lost 1 base, and 3 bases had no gene match. The CDR3 loop spans 15 amino acids. Germline-derived CDR1 and CDR2 are SNHLY and FYNNEI. The CDR3, as DNA: TGTGCCAGCAGTGAAGTTCGGACAGGGAATTCACCCCTCCACTTT. It yields the protein CASSEVRTGNSPLHF.

The rearrangement joins TRBV5-5 to TRBJ2-7; D is uncertain. Looked up from germline, CDR1 is SGHKS and CDR2 is YYEKEE (reference sequence). Trimming took off 5 bases at V and 3 bases at J, with 12 bases between the two ends. The CDR3 is 13 amino acids. CDR3 loop: CASSSGLNYEQYF. Here the CDR3 DNA reads TGTGCCAGCAGTTCCGGGCTAAACTACGAGCAGTACTTC.

The J gene is TRBJ2-5, the V gene TRBV30; D possibly corresponds to TRBD1 (6 bases). CDR1 GTSNPN and CDR2 SVGIG come from the germline V gene (reference sequence). The V end lost 5 bases, the J end lost 2 bases, and 6 bases lay between the germline ends. There are 11 residues in the CDR3. This CDR3 reads CAWGQQETQYF. In nucleotides, the CDR3 is TGTGCCTGGGGACAGCAAGAGACCCAGTACTTC.